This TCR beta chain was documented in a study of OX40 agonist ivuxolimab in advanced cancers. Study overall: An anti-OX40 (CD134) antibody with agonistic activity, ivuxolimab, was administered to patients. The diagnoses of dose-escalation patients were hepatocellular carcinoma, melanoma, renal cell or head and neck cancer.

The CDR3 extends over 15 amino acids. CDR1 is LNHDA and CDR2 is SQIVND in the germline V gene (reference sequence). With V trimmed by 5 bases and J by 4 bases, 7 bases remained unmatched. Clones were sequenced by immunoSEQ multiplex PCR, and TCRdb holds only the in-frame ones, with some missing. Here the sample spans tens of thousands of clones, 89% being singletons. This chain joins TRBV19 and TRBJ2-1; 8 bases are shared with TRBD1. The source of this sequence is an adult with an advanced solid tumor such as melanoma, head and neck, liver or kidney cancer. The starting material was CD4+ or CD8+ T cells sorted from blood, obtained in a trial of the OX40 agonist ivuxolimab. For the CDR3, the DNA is TGTGCCAGTAGTGTGGGACAGGAATATTACAATGAGCAGTTCTTC. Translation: CASSVGQEYYNEQFF.